These 6 T cell receptor beta chains were all obtained from the same sample, sequenced in a study of regulatory T cells in long-lasting Graves disease. Time point noted: persistent/refractory GD, antithyroid drugs over 5 years with positive TRAb. From RNA extracted from PBMCs, the TCR library was made. According to the study, TCR beta libraries were built with iRepertoire HTBI primers and CDR3-region Arm-PCR. TCRdb re-derived calls from the multiplex PCR reads in MiXCR, one entry per CDR3 protein. Among about 400,000 distinct CDR3 sequences, less than 25% were seen once, and the ten largest hold under 25%. Specimen: peripheral blood mononuclear cells (PBMCs), collected when the disease was refractory, from a patient treated with antithyroid drugs. These TCRs come from a female donor with Graves disease.

This clonotype was counted many times. The chain combines TRBV2 with TRBJ2-7; tentatively, D is TRBD2 (5 bases). The CDR3 runs 14 residues. The germline V and J ends were trimmed by 3 bases and 3 bases, with 12 bases remaining between them. CDR1 SNHLY and CDR2 FYNNEI come from the germline V gene. CDR3 in DNA: TGTGCCAGCAGTGACGACTATCCGAACTACGAGCAGTACTTC. Translated: CASSDDYPNYEQYF.

The chain is built from TRBV7-2 and TRBJ2-3; 14 nucleotides match TRBD2. This CDR3 contains 19 residues. V lost 5 bases, J lost 6 bases, and 16 bases stayed unmatched. Germline V gives CDR1 SGHTA, CDR2 FQGNSA. The CDR3 coding sequence is TGTGCCAGCAGCCCACAGGGACTAGCGGGAGTGGGGCAGGCGGATACGCAGTATTTT. This translates into CASSPQGLAGVGQADTQYF.

This clonotype has a count of ten or more. One junction end disagrees with the germline gene, perhaps due to a read error. The chain couples TRBV11-2 to TRBJ2-5; 9 bases align to TRBD1. Germline CDR1 is SGHAT and CDR2 is FQNNGV. This CDR3 region has 12 residues. The CDR3 region is CASSQNRDRVFF. CDR3 nucleotide sequence: TGTGCCAGCAGCCAAAACCGGGACAGGGTCTTCTTC. Full variable domain (outside the CDR3, taken from reference TRBV11-2 and TRBJ2-5): EAGVAQSPRYKIIEKRQSVAFWCNPISGHATLYWYQQILGQGPKLLIQFQNNGVVDDSQLPKDRFSAERLKGVDSTLKIQPAKLEDSAVYLCASSQNRDRVFFGPGTRLLVL.

The rearrangement links TRBV7-2 to TRBJ2-6; the D is unclear. This CDR3 is 18 amino acids long. CDR1 is SGHTA and CDR2 is FQGNSA in the germline V gene. Trimming took off 1 base at V and 0 bases at J, with 13 bases between the two ends. For the CDR3, the DNA is TGTGCCAGCAGCTTAGAGGTTAACTTAGCCTCTGGGGCCAACGTCCTGACTTTC. It codes for CASSLEVNLASGANVLTF. Full variable domain (missing parts from reference TRBV7-2 and TRBJ2-6): GAGVSQSPSNKVTEKGKDVELRCDPISGHTALYWYRQSLGQGLEFLIYFQGNSAPDKSGLPSDRFSAERTGGSVSTLTIQRTQQEDSAVYLCASSLEVNLASGANVLTFGAGSRLTVL.

CDR3 amino acids: CSASLSGNEQFF. Written as DNA, the CDR3 is TGCAGTGCTAGCTTATCAGGCAATGAGCAGTTCTTC. The chain carries TRBV20-1 and TRBJ2-1; D not resolved. The CDR3 runs 12 residues. CDR1 is DFQATT, CDR2 SNEGSKA, per germline (reference sequence). Trimming removed 3 bases from V and 6 bases from J, with 9 bases in between.

This clonotype was observed at least ten times. This chain links TRBV20-1 with TRBJ2-5, with TRBD2 as a possible D gene (6 bases). The V and J ends lost 6 bases and 1 base respectively, with 12 bases between them. Germline V CDR1 and CDR2: DFQATT, SNEGSKA (reference sequence). The CDR3 has 13 amino acids. The CDR3 nucleotides read TGCAGTGCCCCTTGGGGAGGCCAAGAGACCCAGTACTTC. Residues: CSAPWGGQETQYF.